This T cell receptor beta chain was identified in a study of early T cells in non-severe SARS-CoV-2 infection. Each cDNA molecule carried a unique molecular identifier. TCRdb processed the 5' RACE reads anew with MiXCR; each CDR3 protein has one entry. The table includes 25,000 to 35,000 distinct CDR3 sequences, roughly 6.6% detected once. Trimming took off 6 bases at V and 6 bases at J, with 15 bases between the two ends. Germline lookup yields CDR1 KGHSH and CDR2 LQKENI. The CDR3 covers 13 residues. This clonotype occurred many times. Material: whole blood. This receptor was obtained from an adult who was a healthcare worker with PCR-confirmed SARS-CoV-2 infection or an uninfected control (not recorded which). The rearrangement joins TRBV18 to TRBJ2-7; tentative D call: TRBD2 (6 bases). CDR3 residues: CASSQVTSLEQYF. The CDR3 nucleotides are TGTGCCAGCTCCCAAGTGACTAGTCTCGAGCAGTACTTC.